One and the same sample provided the 17 T cell receptor beta chains below, sequenced in a study of metastatic and nonmetastatic thyroid tumors (TCRdb year 2020). No patient had received any treatment before thyroid surgery. The library was obtained by PCR. The reads were generated on an Illumina HiSeq 4000. In TCRdb, the public reads were trimmed at Q25 with fastp and aligned with MiXCR, with productive beta chains retained. The sample records over 10,000 clones, about 12% of which are singletons. Of the sample, about 30% falls within the top ten clones. Sequencing was carried out using blood. All receptors derive from a female donor with papillary thyroid cancer or a benign thyroid nodule (not recorded which). Some clones in this sample may be carry-over from other donors' samples.

On this clone itself: A read error may produce the germline difference seen at one junction end. The V and J genes are TRBV30 and TRBJ1-2; weak D call: TRBD1 (6 bases). The CDR3 covers 15 residues. The germline gives CDR1 GTSNPN, CDR2 SVGIG (reference sequence). DNA for the CDR3: TGTGCCAGGAGTACGGCAGGGGTGTCACTCTATGGCTACACCTTC. It translates to CARSTAGVSLYGYTF.

The chain uses TRBV15 and TRBJ2-7; 7 bases agree with TRBD2. This CDR3 comprises 12 residues. The V and J ends lost 8 bases and 0 bases, in that order; junction bases with no gene match: 1. CDR1 is LNHNV, CDR2 YYDKDF, per germline (reference sequence). The CDR3 protein is CATGGDSYEQYF. As DNA, the CDR3 is TGTGCCACCGGGGGGGACTCCTACGAGCAGTACTTC.

This clone is termed medium-sized (0.01 to 0.1%). The chain recombines TRBV10-1 with TRBJ1-3; perhaps TRBD1 as D (6 bases). Germline lookup yields CDR1 WNHNN and CDR2 SYGVQD (reference sequence). Between the trimmed V and J ends, which lost 6 bases and 0 bases, there was a span of 12 bases. This CDR3 has 15 amino acids. CDR3 bases: TGCGCCAGCAGGGGGGAGGGGGACTCTGGAAACACCATATATTTT. It specifies CASRGEGDSGNTIYF.

By share of the sample, this clone is medium-sized. The chain couples TRBV28 to TRBJ1-6; D gene uncertain. This CDR3 region has 15 residues. Trimming removed 2 bases from V and 1 base from J, with 6 bases in between. Germline V gene sequence: CDR1 MDHEN, CDR2 SYDVKM. In DNA, the CDR3 is TGTGCCAGCAGTTTACCCACATCCTATAATTCACCCCTCCACTTT. This encodes CASSLPTSYNSPLHF.

This clone was recorded at least ten times. Additional DNA sequences in this sample encode the identical CDR3. This rearrangement joins TRBV7-8 to TRBJ2-5; 12 nucleotides agree with TRBD2. J gave up 2 bases and V 1 base, and 5 bases lay outside the gene matches. Germline values: CDR1 SGHVS, CDR2 FQNEAQ. The CDR3 consists of 17 residues. The CDR3 region is CASSLDGLAGTQETQYF. The DNA for the CDR3 is TGTGCCAGCAGCTTAGACGGACTAGCGGGGACACAAGAGACCCAGTACTTC.

This clone was picked up a small number of times. In nucleotides, the CDR3 is TGTGCCAGCAGTTTAAGTCCCAGTCAGGGCAATCAGCCCCAGCATTTT. The encoded protein is CASSLSPSQGNQPQHF. The chain combines TRBV28 with TRBJ1-5; D unresolved. The germline V and J ends were trimmed by 2 bases and 2 bases, with 13 bases remaining between them. Germline V gene data show CDR1 as MDHEN and CDR2 as SYDVKM. CDR3 size: 16 residues. The whole variable domain, filled in from reference TRBV28 and TRBJ1-5, reads DVKVTQSSRYLVKRTGEKVFLECVQDMDHENMFWYRQDPGLGLRLIYFSYDVKMKEKGDIPEGYSVSREKKERFSLILESASTNQTSMYLCASSLSPSQGNQPQHFGDGTRLSIL.

This clone was detected once. The chain couples TRBV14 to TRBJ2-2; possibly TRBD1 or TRBD2 for D (6 bases each). V lost 3 bases and J lost 4, with 18 bases in between. Germline V gene sequence: CDR1 SGHDN, CDR2 FVKESK. The CDR3 totals 17 residues. DNA for the CDR3: TGTGCCAGCAGCCACTCTCGGGGGCGCGAGGGCACCGGGGAGCTGTTTTTT. Its translation: CASSHSRGREGTGELFF.

This clone was counted ten times or more. The junction differs from germline at one of its ends, possibly a read error. The V call is TRBV10-3, the J call TRBJ1-1, with a possible D match to TRBD1 (6 bases). Germline V gene sequence: CDR1 ENHRY, CDR2 SYGVKD. The CDR3 loop spans 13 amino acids. The CDR3 nucleotides read TGTGCCATCTGTGAAAACAGGGAGACTGAAGCTTTCTTT. Translated, it gives CAICENRETEAFF.

This clone has ten or more counts. The chain carries TRBV4-2 and TRBJ2-7; 9 bases map to TRBD2. Germline V gene sequence: CDR1 LGHNA, CDR2 YNFKEQ. The CDR3 loop spans 15 amino acids. V dropped 2 bases and J dropped 5; count of bases not matched to a gene: 7. The DNA of the CDR3 is TGTGCCAGCAGCCAATTGAGCGGGGGGCCCAACGAGCAGTACTTC. This sequence encodes CASSQLSGGPNEQYF.

This clone has ten or more counts. This chain uses TRBV14 with TRBJ1-1, with D uncertain. V lost 1 base and J 0 bases, leaving 3 bases between the germline ends. The CDR3 contains 13 residues. Germline V gene data show CDR1 as SGHDN and CDR2 as FVKESK. The CDR3 DNA is TGTGCCAGCAGCCAAGCATTGAACACTGAAGCTTTCTTT. Its protein is CASSQALNTEAFF. The complete variable domain, with remaining parts taken from reference TRBV14 and TRBJ1-1, reads EAGVTQFPSHSVIEKGQTVTLRCDPISGHDNLYWYRRVMGKEIKFLLHFVKESKQDESGMPNNRFLAERTGGTYSTLKVQPAELEDSGVYFCASSQALNTEAFFGQGTRLTVV.

J is TRBJ1-3 and V is TRBV28; D is unresolved. V lost 11 bases and J 3 bases, leaving 17 bases between the germline ends. In germline, CDR1 is MDHEN, CDR2 SYDVKM. The CDR3 spans 14 residues. The DNA for the CDR3 is TGTGCCGGAAGTCGACGGGGAGGTGGAAACACCATATATTTT. Its translation: CAGSRRGGGNTIYF.

This clone was counted many times. The rearrangement links TRBV7-8 to TRBJ1-1, with D hard to call. The CDR3 extends over 13 amino acids. V shed 5 bases and J shed 0 bases, with 7 bases lying between them. Per the germline V gene, CDR1 is SGHVS and CDR2 is FQNEAQ. The CDR3 reads CASSPQLNTEAFF. The CDR3 bases are TGTGCCAGCAGCCCGCAATTGAACACTGAAGCTTTCTTT.

Sample share makes this clone medium-sized. The chain recombines TRBV10-3 with TRBJ1-2, with a possible D match to TRBD1 (5 bases). This CDR3 comprises 12 residues. CDR1 is ENHRY and CDR2 is SYGVKD in the germline V gene. Trimming took 5 bases from V and 2 from J, leaving 6 bases between them. The CDR3 nucleotides read TGTGCCATCAGTCAGGGAAACTATGGCTACACCTTC. It is translated as CAISQGNYGYTF.

This clone was counted at least ten times. Other DNA variants within this sample encode the same CDR3. V gene TRBV11-1 combines with J gene TRBJ2-1; 7 bases line up with TRBD1. With 6 bases clipped from V and 4 bases from J, the junction kept 6 bases outside the gene matches. CDR1 is SGHAT, CDR2 FQDESV, per germline (reference sequence). The CDR3 runs to 14 residues. The DNA for the CDR3 is TGTGCCAGCAGACCGGGACAGCTATACAATGAGCAGTTCTTC. This codes for CASRPGQLYNEQFF.

Many counts were recorded for this clone. The gene calls are TRBV3-1 and TRBJ1-2; no definite D call. Per germline, CDR1 LGHDT and CDR2 YNNKEL (reference sequence). The CDR3 covers 14 residues. Trimming took 0 bases from V and 8 from J, leaving 13 bases between them. In nucleotides, the CDR3 is TGTGCCAGCAGCCAAGATAGGCATACGGACGGCTACACCTTC. It translates to CASSQDRHTDGYTF.

The chain uses TRBV28 and TRBJ1-5; D uncertain. Trimming stripped 6 bases from V and 0 bases from J, with 12 bases between. Germline V CDR1 and CDR2: MDHEN, SYDVKM. The CDR3 runs to 15 residues. The CDR3 region has the DNA TGTGCCAGCAGGTCTCAGATTTATAGCAATCAGCCCCAGCATTTT. It translates to CASRSQIYSNQPQHF.

This clone came up many times. This rearrangement joins TRBV7-2 to TRBJ2-5; D remains ambiguous. Germline values: CDR1 SGHTA, CDR2 FQGNSA. This CDR3 is built from 11 residues. The V gene lost 3 bases and the J gene lost 1 base, with 0 bases spanning the gap. Here the CDR3 reads CASSFQETQYF. CDR3 bases: TGTGCCAGCAGCTTCCAAGAGACCCAGTACTTC.